A selection of T cell receptor beta chains follows, all from one sample in a study of human T cells and chemical hapten exposure. Each CDR3 protein is one row after TCRdb ran MiXCR on the RACE reads. Among some 120,000 distinct CDR3 sequences listed, about 9% were seen once. Source material: whole blood. These receptors were taken from a male donor in good health. Some clones in this sample may be carry-over from other donors' samples. The CDR3 runs from the conserved cysteine through the conserved F or W. The D gene is left open where the match is weak. Expanded clones are given a class, and other clones once, few, many or no size at all.

15,TRBV6-2/TRBV6-3,NA,TRBJ2-7,NA,CASNNPHRPSYEQYF,TGTGCCAGCAATAACCCACACAGGCCATCCTACGAGCAGTACTTC
16,TRBV7-8,many,TRBJ1-1,NA,CASSLGRSATGTEAFF,TGTGCCAGCAGCTTAGGGAGGTCAGCTACGGGAACTGAAGCTTTCTTT
16,TRBV4-3,many,TRBJ1-5,NA,CASSQDVVNSNQPQHF,TGCGCCAGCAGCCAAGATGTAGTTAATAGCAATCAGCCCCAGCATTTT
15,TRBV6-6,NA,TRBJ1-3,NA,CASSSPLGSGNTIYF,TGTGCCAGCAGTTCCCCCCTTGGCTCTGGAAACACCATATATTTT
14,TRBV5-1,NA,TRBJ2-1,NA,CASGDQGHYNEQFF,TGCGCCAGCGGCGACCAGGGGCACTACAATGAGCAGTTCTTC
14,TRBV12-5,NA,TRBJ2-5,TRBD1,CASGLRTGEETQYF,TGTGCTAGTGGTTTACGGACAGGGGAAGAGACCCAGTACTTC
14,TRBV5-6,few,TRBJ1-2,NA,CASSDIRTPNRYTF,TGTGCCAGCAGTGATATACGGACCCCTAACCGCTACACCTTC
11,TRBV12-3/TRBV12-4,NA,TRBJ1-2,NA,CASSFRAGGTF,TGTGCCAGCAGTTTCAGGGCCGGTGGCACCTTC
17,TRBV9,NA,TRBJ1-6,NA,CASSVEGRPRNNSPLHF,TGTGCCAGCAGCGTAGAGGGCAGGCCGCGAAATAATTCACCCCTCCACTTT
14,TRBV5-1,few,TRBJ2-3,TRBD1,CASRWTGRTDTQYF,TGCGCCAGCCGGTGGACAGGCCGCACAGATACGCAGTATTTT
18,TRBV7-9,NA,TRBJ2-5,TRBD2,CASSPTYSGRVFQETQYF,TGTGCCAGCAGCCCTACCTATAGCGGGAGGGTTTTCCAAGAGACCCAGTACTTC
17,TRBV19,NA,TRBJ2-1,TRBD2,CASSAIRLAGGPDEQFF,TGTGCCAGTAGTGCGATCCGACTAGCGGGGGGGCCCGATGAGCAGTTCTTC
16,TRBV6-2/TRBV6-3,NA,TRBJ1-2,TRBD1,CASSYSVVTGAGGYTF,TGTGCCAGCAGTTACTCTGTCGTGACAGGGGCAGGAGGCTACACCTTC
16,TRBV6-5,NA,TRBJ2-3,TRBD2,CASSYRGTSGTDTQYF,TGTGCCAGCAGTTACCGGGGGACTAGCGGCACAGATACGCAGTATTTT
15,TRBV4-2,many,TRBJ2-7,NA,CASSQDSGLSREQYF,TGTGCCAGCAGCCAAGATTCAGGGCTGTCGCGGGAGCAGTACTTC
15,TRBV18,NA,TRBJ2-3,NA,CASSPTAGRADTQYF,TGTGCCAGCTCACCGACGGCAGGGCGAGCAGATACGCAGTATTTT
16,TRBV11-3,NA,TRBJ2-1,TRBD2,CASSLGGLAGEWEQFF,TGTGCCAGCAGCTTAGGAGGTTTAGCGGGAGAATGGGAGCAGTTCTTC
14,TRBV7-2,few,TRBJ1-1,TRBD1,CASSIGTANTEAFF,TGTGCCAGCAGTATAGGGACAGCAAACACTGAAGCTTTCTTT
16,TRBV20-1,many,TRBJ2-1,NA,CSASLQQGTVNNEQFF,TGCAGTGCTAGTCTTCAACAGGGTACGGTCAACAATGAGCAGTTCTTC
12,TRBV7-9,few,TRBJ2-7,NA,CASKDGSYEQYF,TGTGCCAGCAAGGACGGATCCTACGAGCAGTACTTC
12,TRBV19,NA,TRBJ1-6,NA,CASSIVKGALHF,TGTGCCAGTAGTATAGTAAAGGGAGCCCTCCACTTT
16,TRBV15,many,TRBJ1-5,NA,CATSRDRGNQDQPQHF,TGTGCCACCAGCAGAGACCGGGGTAATCAGGATCAGCCCCAGCATTTT
16,TRBV6-5,few,TRBJ1-4,NA,CASGIHGDSVNEKLFF,TGTGCCAGCGGAATCCACGGCGACAGTGTTAATGAAAAACTGTTTTTT
14,TRBV18,few,TRBJ2-7,TRBD1,CASSPGTGNNEQYF,TGTGCCAGCTCACCAGGGACAGGGAACAACGAGCAGTACTTC
13,TRBV5-1,few,TRBJ1-4,NA,CASSVREAEKLFF,TGCGCCAGCAGCGTCCGGGAGGCTGAAAAACTGTTTTTT
14,TRBV19,NA,TRBJ2-7,NA,CASSIGTGPNEQYF,TGTGCCAGTAGTATCGGTACTGGCCCCAACGAGCAGTACTTC
12,TRBV29-1,NA,TRBJ1-2,TRBD1,CSARDRVGGYTF,TGCAGTGCCCGGGACAGGGTTGGTGGCTACACCTTC
13,TRBV4-1,few,TRBJ2-4,NA,CASSQAPGNIQYF,TGCGCCAGCAGCCAAGCCCCGGGAAACATTCAGTACTTC
16,TRBV6-6,NA,TRBJ2-7,TRBD1,CASSYSGTGASYEQYF,TGTGCCAGCAGTTACTCCGGGACAGGGGCTTCCTACGAGCAGTACTTC
16,TRBV6-6,NA,TRBJ2-1,TRBD2,CASSQYSGGSYNEQFF,TGTGCCAGCAGTCAATATAGCGGGGGCTCCTACAATGAGCAGTTCTTC
15,TRBV12-3/TRBV12-4,many,TRBJ1-4,NA,CASSIQTGPNEKLFF,TGTGCCAGCAGCATCCAAACAGGACCCAATGAAAAACTGTTTTTT
19,TRBV27,many,TRBJ2-6,TRBD1,CASSLTYRGFDSGANVLTF,TGTGCCAGCAGCCTAACTTACAGGGGGTTTGACTCTGGGGCCAACGTCCTGACTTTC
12,TRBV12-3/TRBV12-4,few,TRBJ2-3,NA,CASAAFTDTQYF,TGTGCCAGCGCCGCTTTCACAGATACGCAGTATTTT
14,TRBV6-5,NA,TRBJ1-5,NA,CASSYEGEGQPQHF,TGTGCCAGCAGTTACGAAGGGGAAGGTCAGCCCCAGCATTTT
16,TRBV15,many,TRBJ2-7,TRBD2,CATSRDGSGGFDEQYF,TGTGCCACCAGCAGAGATGGAAGCGGGGGGTTTGATGAGCAGTACTTC
14,TRBV5-1,many,TRBJ2-1,NA,CASSHGQDYNEQFF,TGCGCCAGCAGCCACGGACAAGACTACAATGAGCAGTTCTTC
15,TRBV15,few,TRBJ2-7,TRBD1,CATSSPGTGGHEQYF,TGTGCCACCAGCAGCCCCGGGACAGGGGGACACGAGCAGTACTTC
13,TRBV20-1,few,TRBJ2-3,NA,CSASISGSGTQYF,TGCAGTGCTTCAATAAGCGGGTCGGGTACGCAGTATTTT
14,TRBV6-2/TRBV6-3,many,TRBJ2-7,TRBD1,CASRSQDRGYEQYF,TGTGCCAGCAGAAGCCAGGACAGGGGCTACGAGCAGTACTTC
18,TRBV7-9,NA,TRBJ1-1,NA,CASSLDGAPSPMNTEAFF,TGTGCCAGCAGCTTAGACGGGGCCCCCTCTCCCATGAACACTGAAGCTTTCTTT
15,TRBV6-2/TRBV6-3,many,TRBJ2-7,NA,CASGDHEGVNHEQYF,TGTGCCAGCGGAGATCACGAGGGGGTTAATCACGAGCAGTACTTC
13,TRBV18,NA,TRBJ1-1,NA,CASSQTVSAEAFF,TGTGCCAGCTCACAGACAGTAAGCGCTGAAGCTTTCTTT
15,TRBV9,NA,TRBJ2-6,NA,CASSGGDSGANVLTF,TGTGCCAGCAGCGGGGGGGACTCTGGGGCCAACGTCCTGACTTTC
13,TRBV20-1,few,TRBJ1-3,NA,CSATRGSGNTIYF,TGCAGTGCCACAAGGGGCTCTGGAAACACCATATATTTT
11,TRBV7-2,many,TRBJ1-1,NA,CAIWRNTEAFF,TGTGCCATCTGGCGGAACACTGAAGCTTTCTTT